This is a list of T cell receptor beta chains from one sample in a study of T cell responses to AZD1222 COVID-19 vaccine. Assay: immunoSEQ multiplex PCR; the TCRdb copy retains only in-frame clones and omits some. The sample lists about 100,000 clones, 92% seen once, with about 9.1% in the top ten. The specimen was peripheral blood, collected 28 days after the second AZD1222 dose. These receptors came from an adult who received the AZD1222 COVID-19 vaccine. CDR3s include the opening cysteine and the closing phenylalanine or tryptophan. D genes are given only for firm matches. For some rows the clone size is stated as once, few or many, or as a class when expanded; others skip it.

clone_size d_call j_call v_call cdr3_nt cdr3_aa
- - TRBJ2-2 TRBV6-6 TGTGCCAGCAGTTACTCGAGCATTGGGGGATTCGGGGAGCTGTTTTTT CASSYSSIGGFGELFF
- - TRBJ1-6 TRBV27 TGTGCCAGCAGCCTAACCTTCTCCTATAATTCACCCCTCCACTTT CASSLTFSYNSPLHF
- - TRBJ1-1 TRBV18 TGTGCCAGCTCACCACCAGGCAGGGGGAACACTGAAGCTTTCTTT CASSPPGRGNTEAFF
- - TRBJ1-5 TRBV12-3/TRBV12-4 TGTGCCAGCAGTTTAGGGATCAATCAGCCCCAGCATTTT CASSLGINQPQHF
- TRBD1 TRBJ1-1 TRBV13 TGTGCCAGCAGCTTAGGCGGACAGGGGTTGGGACTCACTGAAGCTTTCTTT CASSLGGQGLGLTEAFF
- - TRBJ1-5 TRBV6-4 TGTGCCAGCATACCAAAGGGGGGCAATCAGCCCCAGCATTTT CASIPKGGNQPQHF
- TRBD2 TRBJ2-3 TRBV3-1/TRBV3-2 TGTGCCAGCAGCTCCGGACTAGCGGGGAACACAGATACGCAGTATTTT CASSSGLAGNTDTQYF
- TRBD1 TRBJ1-3 TRBV11-2 TGTGCCAGCAGCAAAACAGGGGCCCTCTCTGGAAACACCATATATTTT CASSKTGALSGNTIYF
once - TRBJ2-7 TRBV19 TGTGCCAGTAGTATCGTCCAGGGCGGAAGCGCTTTTACCCGCGAGCAGTACTTC CASSIVQGGSAFTREQYF
- TRBD2 TRBJ2-7 TRBV27 TGTGCCAGCAGTTTAACGGGAGGGCCGAGTATCCAGTACTTC CASSLTGGPSIQYF
- - TRBJ1-6 TRBV5-1 TGCGCCAGCAGCCCCCTCGACAGAAATAATTCACCCCTCCACTTT CASSPLDRNNSPLHF
- - TRBJ2-3 TRBV27 TGTGCCAGCAGGCCGGGAGACTCGCGTTCAGATACGCAGTATTTT CASRPGDSRSDTQYF
- - TRBJ1-6 TRBV3-1/TRBV3-2 TGTGCCAGCAGTGACATGGCCGTCACACCCCTCCACTTT CASSDMAVTPLHF
- - TRBJ2-7 TRBV5-1 TGCGCCAGCTCTGAGGGGGTCTACGAGCAGTACTTC CASSEGVYEQYF
- - TRBJ2-2 TRBV6-5 TGTGCCAGCAGTCCCCTTGACAGGAGAACCGGGGAGCTGTTTTTT CASSPLDRRTGELFF
- - TRBJ2-3 TRBV21-1 TGTGCCAGCAGCAAAAGCCCCCTTAGCGGGGGAACAGATACGCAGTATTTT CASSKSPLSGGTDTQYF
- - TRBJ1-1 TRBV5-1 TGCGCCAGCAGCTTTGGCGACAGAGATAACACTGAAGCTTTCTTT CASSFGDRDNTEAFF
- - TRBJ1-1 TRBV9 TGTGCCAGCAGCGTAGTTGGAAGGGGACCGAACACTGAAGCTTTCTTT CASSVVGRGPNTEAFF
- TRBD2 TRBJ2-1 TRBV11-2 TGTGCCAGCAGCTTAGAGGCTAGCGGGAGATCCGTCAATGAGCAGTTCTTC CASSLEASGRSVNEQFF
- - TRBJ1-5 TRBV6-1 TGTGCCAGCAGTGACACAATAGGGCCCCAGCATTTT CASSDTIGPQHF
- - TRBJ1-3 TRBV29-1 TGCAGCGCCGGTGGGATATCTGGAAACACCATATATTTT CSAGGISGNTIYF
- TRBD1 TRBJ2-5 TRBV15 TGTGCCACCCGGGCAGGGGGCCAAGAGACCCAGTACTTC CATRAGGQETQYF
- TRBD1 TRBJ1-1 TRBV12-5 TGTGCTAGTGGTTTGGCTACAGGGGGACCCACTGAAGCTTTCTTT CASGLATGGPTEAFF
- - TRBJ2-4 TRBV7-8 TGTGCCAGCAGCTTAGGGGTTGGGGGATACAAAAACATTCAGTACTTC CASSLGVGGYKNIQYF
- TRBD2 TRBJ2-1 TRBV11-3 TGTGCCAGCAGCTCCCGTAGCGGGAGCGAGCAGTTCTTC CASSSRSGSEQFF
- - TRBJ2-6 TRBV7-9 TGTGCCAGCAGCGGGGGGTCCGCCAACGTCCTGACTTTC CASSGGSANVLTF
- TRBD2 TRBJ2-3 TRBV4-2 TGTGCCAGCAGCCAAGAGCCTAGCGGAAGCACAGATACGCAGTATTTT CASSQEPSGSTDTQYF
- TRBD1 TRBJ1-5 TRBV30 TGTGCATACGATCCGGGACAGGGAAGCAATCAGCCCCAGCATTTT CAYDPGQGSNQPQHF
- TRBD2 TRBJ2-1 TRBV7-9 TGTGCCAGCAGTCCCACCACGTCTAGCGGGGACTACAATGAGCAGTTCTTC CASSPTTSSGDYNEQFF
- - TRBJ1-5 TRBV19 TGTGCCAGTAGTATGGGGCAGGGCAGCAATCAGCCCCAGCATTTT CASSMGQGSNQPQHF
once - TRBJ2-1 TRBV29-1 TGCAGCGTTGATGTGGGGCAGGGGACCAATGAGCAGTTCTTC CSVDVGQGTNEQFF
- - TRBJ1-6 TRBV7-3 TGTGCCAGCAGCCCCTCCGGGTCTTTTAATTCACCCCTCCACTTT CASSPSGSFNSPLHF
- TRBD1 TRBJ2-1 TRBV10-3 TGTGCCATCGGACAGGCCCGAGGGACCAACAATGAGCAGTTCTTC CAIGQARGTNNEQFF
- - TRBJ1-5 TRBV27 TGTGCCAGCAGTTTATTAGGGGCTGGGCAGCCCCAGCATTTT CASSLLGAGQPQHF
- - TRBJ1-1 TRBV7-2 TGTGCCAGCAGCTTAGTCAAGAGCATGAACACTGAAGCTTTCTTT CASSLVKSMNTEAFF
few - TRBJ1-5 TRBV21-1 TGTGCCGGGCCTCCGGGACAAACTGGTTCCTCTGGAGGTCAGCCCCAGCATTTT CAGPPGQTGSSGGQPQHF
- - TRBJ1-4 TRBV6-6 TGTGCCAGCAGTCCCGAAGGATTCCAGGTGCGAGAAAAACTGTTTTTT CASSPEGFQVREKLFF
- TRBD1 TRBJ1-5 TRBV19 TGTGCCAGTAGTTCGACAGGGGTCCAGCCCCAGCATTTT CASSSTGVQPQHF
- - TRBJ1-1 TRBV18 TGTGCCAGCTCACCGACCTCTAAGGGTGTCACTGAAGCTTTCTTT CASSPTSKGVTEAFF
once - TRBJ1-2 TRBV4-1 TGCGCCAGCAGCCACGCTTTGTTAGGGGATGGCTACACCTTC CASSHALLGDGYTF
- - TRBJ1-2 TRBV2 TGTGCCAGCCGATGGGGGGGACACTATGGCTACACCTTC CASRWGGHYGYTF
- - TRBJ1-1 TRBV6-1 TGTGCCAGCAGTGAAACTCGGGTAGGAACAATGAACACTGAAGCTTTCTTT CASSETRVGTMNTEAFF
- TRBD1 TRBJ1-1 TRBV6-5 TGTGCCAGCAGTTGGGGGACAGGGAGCACTGAAGCTTTCTTT CASSWGTGSTEAFF
- - TRBJ2-2 TRBV19 TGTGCCAGTACCCCGGGACATACGAACACCGGGGAGCTGTTTTTT CASTPGHTNTGELFF
- TRBD2 TRBJ2-7 TRBV30 TGTGCCTGGGGGGGGACTAGCGGGCAGTACGAGCAGTACTTC CAWGGTSGQYEQYF
- TRBD2 TRBJ2-2 TRBV29-1 TGCAGCGTTGAAGATCGAGTGACTAGCGGGATCCCAACCGGGGAGCTGTTTTTT CSVEDRVTSGIPTGELFF
once - TRBJ2-7 TRBV29-1 TGCAGCGTTGGCGCGACCGGGACATCCTACGAGCAGTACTTC CSVGATGTSYEQYF